The 28 T cell receptor beta chains below come from one sample, sequenced in a study of memory CD4+ T cells and cytomegalovirus serostatus. TCRdb keeps only in-frame clones here, not all; method: immunoSEQ multiplex PCR. The sample yields approximately 61,000 clones, 82% seen once. The sort gate was single viable CD3+CD4+CD8-CD45RO+ cells for memory CD4+ T cells. The sample taken for sequencing was memory CD4+ T cells from blood. The receptor set was obtained from an adult in good health and CMV-seronegative.

This clone qualifies as medium-sized. This sequence joins TRBV6-6 and TRBJ1-1, with 9 bases matching TRBD1. Germline CDR1 is MNHNY and CDR2 is SVGAGI (reference sequence). With V trimmed by 6 bases and J by 4 bases, 3 bases remained unmatched. The CDR3 has 13 amino acids. The CDR3 is CASSSTGGTEAFF. DNA for the CDR3: TGTGCCAGCAGCTCGACAGGGGGCACTGAAGCTTTCTTT.

The chain links TRBV7-9 to TRBJ2-5; unclear D gene. The CDR3 runs 12 residues. V dropped 5 bases and J dropped 4 bases, with 8 bases sitting between them. From germline, CDR1 is SEHNR and CDR2 FQNEAQ (reference sequence). For the CDR3, the DNA is TGTGCCAGCAGCCTTCAAGGAGAGACCCAGTACTTC. Protein: CASSLQGETQYF. Filled out from reference TRBV7-9 and TRBJ2-5, the complete variable domain reads DTGVSQNPRHKITKRGQNVTFRCDPISEHNRLYWYRQTLGQGPEFLTYFQNEAQLEKSRLLSDRFSAERPKGSFSTLEIQRTEQGDSAMYLCASSLQGETQYFGPGTRLLVL.

This clone was detected a few times. The V gene is TRBV7-2, the J gene TRBJ2-4; 7 positions match TRBD2. This CDR3 is 17 amino acids long. Trimming took 1 base from V and 6 from J; bases not matched to a gene: 12. Germline values: CDR1 SGHTA, CDR2 FQGNSA. DNA of the CDR3: TGTGCCAGCAGCTTAGGGGCAGGCGGGAGAGGAGGAAACATTCAGTACTTC. Translated: CASSLGAGGRGGNIQYF.

V and J are TRBV2 and TRBJ1-2, with a tentative D call TRBD1 (6 bases). Per germline, CDR1 SNHLY and CDR2 FYNNEI. The CDR3 contains 13 residues. Trimming took off 9 bases at V and 4 bases at J, with 15 bases between the two ends. The CDR3: CASQGRNSYGYTF. CDR3 sequence (DNA): TGTGCCAGTCAGGGGCGCAACTCCTATGGCTACACCTTC.

V usage is TRBV29-1 and J usage is TRBJ2-7, with a weak D call TRBD1 (6 bases). The V gene's germline CDR1 is SQVTM and CDR2 ANQGSEA. The length of the CDR3 is 12 residues. The V gene lost 2 bases and the J gene lost 2 bases, with 7 bases spanning the gap. The CDR3 sequence is CSVENRAYEQYF. CDR3 DNA sequence: TGCAGCGTTGAAAACAGGGCCTACGAGCAGTACTTC.

This chain joins TRBV6-6 and TRBJ1-2; TRBD1 matches at 10 bases. Trimming took 6 bases from V and 7 from J; bases not matched to a gene: 5. Germline V gives CDR1 MNHNY, CDR2 SVGAGI (reference sequence). This CDR3 is 13 amino acids long. The CDR3 region is CASRATGGLGYTF. CDR3 coding DNA: TGTGCCAGCAGAGCGACAGGGGGCCTTGGCTACACCTTC.

The chain recombines TRBV4-1 with TRBJ1-2, with unresolved D. The V end was cut by 1 base, the J end by 3 bases, with 9 bases between. Germline V lookup: CDR1 MGHRA, CDR2 YSYEKL. CDR3 length equals 14 residues. CDR3: CASSQVNRDYGYTF. The CDR3 nucleotides read TGCGCCAGCAGCCAAGTCAATCGGGACTATGGCTACACCTTC.

This chain links TRBV27 with TRBJ1-6; D is perhaps TRBD1 (5 bases). In germline, CDR1 is MNHEY, CDR2 SMNVEV (reference sequence). CDR3 length: 13 residues. The V gene lost 7 bases and the J gene lost 8 bases, with 12 bases spanning the gap. This CDR3 is CASNSQGDSPLHF. In DNA form, the CDR3 reads TGTGCCAGCAACAGCCAGGGTGATTCACCCCTCCACTTT.

The V call is TRBV7-8, the J call TRBJ1-1; TRBD1 might be the D (6 bases). The CDR3 totals 12 residues. CDR1 is SGHVS and CDR2 is FQNEAQ in the germline V gene. Trimming pared 1 base from V and 7 bases from J, leaving 7 bases between. CDR3 sequence reads: CASSLGRGEAFF. The CDR3 DNA follows: TGTGCCAGCAGCTTAGGCAGGGGTGAAGCTTTCTTT.

The V call is TRBV15, the J call TRBJ2-1; a weak D match, TRBD2 (5 bases). CDR1 and CDR2 (germline): LNHNV, YYDKDF (reference sequence). This CDR3 region has 15 residues. V was shortened by 8 bases and J by 0 bases, with 14 bases between the two germline ends. The CDR3 sequence: CATAEEDRSYNEQFF. In nucleotides, the CDR3 is TGTGCCACCGCAGAGGAGGACCGCTCCTACAATGAGCAGTTCTTC.

The genes are TRBV9 and TRBJ2-2, with 8 bases identical to TRBD1. Germline CDR1 SGDLS, CDR2 YYNGEE. V gave up 6 bases and J gave up 2 bases; unmatched junction bases: 6. The length of the CDR3 is 15 residues. The CDR3 loop reads CASIPGQVNTGELFF. The CDR3 region has the DNA TGTGCCAGCATCCCGGGACAGGTCAACACCGGGGAGCTGTTTTTT.

About this clone: This sample includes further DNA sequences coding for the same CDR3. The chain uses TRBV7-2 and TRBJ1-2; 7 bases fit TRBD1. Germline CDR1 is SGHTA and CDR2 is FQGNSA. V gave up 5 bases and J gave up 4 bases; unmatched junction bases: 4. CDR3 length: 13 residues. This chain's CDR3 is CASSPDRAYGYTF. CDR3 in DNA: TGTGCCAGCAGCCCCGACAGGGCCTATGGCTACACCTTC.

The chain joins TRBV7-9 to TRBJ2-5, with D perhaps matching TRBD1 or TRBD2 (5 bases each). The CDR3 has 15 residues. Germline V gives CDR1 SEHNR, CDR2 FQNEAQ (reference sequence). V was pared by 6 bases and J by 1 base, with 15 bases between. CDR3: CASRAFGGTQETQYF. The CDR3 coding sequence is TGTGCCAGCAGAGCCTTTGGGGGTACCCAAGAGACCCAGTACTTC.

V is TRBV6-6 and J is TRBJ2-1; 7 bases are shared with TRBD1. Germline V gene lookup returns CDR1 MNHNY and CDR2 SVGAGI (reference sequence). V was pared by 10 bases and J by 9 bases, with 9 bases of the junction left unmatched. This CDR3 contains 12 residues. The DNA for the CDR3 is TGTGCCACTGGGACAGTGGAGGTTGAGCAGTTCTTC. Residues: CATGTVEVEQFF.

The chain uses TRBV19 and TRBJ2-2; 11 bases map to TRBD2. The V gene's germline CDR1 is LNHDA and CDR2 SQIVND (reference sequence). The CDR3 is made up of 18 amino acids. With 0 bases clipped from V and 7 bases from J, the junction kept 10 bases outside the gene matches. DNA for the CDR3: TGTGCCAGTAGTATAGATCCCCGCCTAGCGGGGGGCGTCGGGGAGCTGTTTTTT. It encodes CASSIDPRLAGGVGELFF.

V and J are TRBV28 and TRBJ1-4; TRBD1 might be the D (6 bases). The CDR3 extends over 16 amino acids. Deletions cut 5 bases from V and 7 bases from J, with 20 bases between. Germline lookup yields CDR1 MDHEN and CDR2 SYDVKM. In DNA form, the CDR3 reads TGTGCCAGCAGTCCAACGGGGCAGGGCAGGGGTGAAAAACTGTTTTTT. It yields the protein CASSPTGQGRGEKLFF.

This chain links TRBV7-6 with TRBJ2-5; the D call may be TRBD1 or TRBD2 (5 bases each). The V gene's germline CDR1 is SGHVS and CDR2 FNYEAQ. This CDR3 is 12 amino acids long. Deletions cut 5 bases from V and 9 bases from J, with 13 bases between. The CDR3 is CASSRGPGAQYF. In nucleotides, the CDR3 is TGTGCCAGCAGCAGGGGTCCCGGGGCCCAGTACTTC.

The chain joins TRBV4-1 to TRBJ1-4; the D gene is possibly TRBD1 (5 bases). The CDR3 length is 16 residues. Germline CDR1 MGHRA, CDR2 YSYEKL. V was shortened by 2 bases and J by 1 base, with 11 bases between the two germline ends. DNA for the CDR3: TGCGCCAGCAGCCAAAGGTTGACAGAAACTAATGAAAAACTGTTTTTT. It codes for CASSQRLTETNEKLFF.

This clone has only a few counts. In DNA, the CDR3 is TGCGCCAGCAGCTTGGCACAGGTGAACACTGAAGCTTTCTTT. This codes for CASSLAQVNTEAFF. The chain recombines TRBV5-1 with TRBJ1-1; D possibly corresponds to TRBD1 (5 bases). Germline V gene data show CDR1 as SGHRS and CDR2 as YFSETQ. V shed 0 bases and J shed 0 bases, with 6 bases lying between them. This CDR3 is 14 amino acids long.

In this sample, this clone turned up once. The chain is built from TRBV18 and TRBJ1-5, with D perhaps TRBD1 (5 bases). This CDR3 region has 14 residues. CDR1 and CDR2 (germline): KGHSH, LQKENI. Between the trimmed V and J ends, which lost 1 base and 4 bases, there was a span of 8 bases. The CDR3 DNA follows: TGTGCCAGCTCACCACAGGGACCGAATCAGCCCCAGCATTTT. The encoded protein is CASSPQGPNQPQHF.

The V and J genes are TRBV7-9 and TRBJ2-5; tentatively, D is TRBD1 (6 bases). CDR3 length equals 16 residues. Germline V CDR1 and CDR2: SEHNR, FQNEAQ (reference sequence). Deletions cut 4 bases from V and 0 bases from J, with 15 bases between. The CDR3, as DNA: TGTGCCAGCAGCTCCTCGGGGACACGCTACCAAGAGACCCAGTACTTC. Translating gives CASSSSGTRYQETQYF.

CDR3 loop: CASSLGGDRADYGYTF. In DNA form, the CDR3 reads TGTGCCAGCAGCTTAGGTGGTGACAGGGCGGACTATGGCTACACCTTC. The V call is TRBV7-9, the J call TRBJ1-2; 7 bases are shared with TRBD1. The CDR3 covers 16 residues. Germline V gene data show CDR1 as SEHNR and CDR2 as FQNEAQ (reference sequence). The ends lost 1 base at V and 3 bases at J; junction bases unmatched: 8.

This rearrangement joins TRBV4-1 to TRBJ1-2, with D unresolved. V lost 0 bases to trimming and J lost 2 bases, with 16 bases between them. CDR1 is MGHRA, CDR2 YSYEKL, per germline. CDR3 length: 17 amino acids. The CDR3 protein is CASSQDGQQSYNYGYTF. The CDR3 DNA sequence: TGCGCCAGCAGCCAAGATGGGCAACAGAGTTACAACTATGGCTACACCTTC.

This chain uses TRBV6-1 with TRBJ1-2; TRBD1 matches 9 bases. The V segment lost 7 bases and the J segment 0 bases; nucleotides outside the gene matches: 6. Germline-derived CDR1 and CDR2 are MNHNS and SASEGT. The CDR3 covers 15 residues. CDR3 nucleotide sequence: TGTGCCAGCACCGGGACAGGGCCATCTAACTATGGCTACACCTTC. Translation gives CASTGTGPSNYGYTF.

This chain uses TRBV7-3 with TRBJ2-1, with 10 bases that match TRBD2. The CDR3 runs to 16 residues. Trimming took 5 bases from V and 4 from J; bases not matched to a gene: 8. Germline-derived CDR1 and CDR2 are SGHTA and FQGTGA. CDR3 loop: CASSPFGTSAYNEQFF. For the CDR3, the DNA is TGTGCCAGCAGCCCCTTCGGGACTAGCGCTTACAATGAGCAGTTCTTC.

This rearrangement joins TRBV6-1 to TRBJ1-6, with D possibly TRBD1 on 6 matching bases. V dropped 2 bases and J dropped 10 bases, with 15 bases sitting between them. This CDR3 has 15 amino acids. The germline CDR1 and CDR2 sequences are MNHNS and SASEGT. Written as DNA, the CDR3 is TGTGCCAGCAGTGAAAGGGCCTTTCAGGGGTCACCCCTCCACTTT. Translated: CASSERAFQGSPLHF.

The CDR3: CASSQRLGTSGRSRSNTGELFF. Written as DNA, the CDR3 is TGTGCCAGCAGCCAAAGACTCGGGACTAGCGGGAGGTCCCGTTCGAACACCGGGGAGCTGTTTTTT. This rearrangement joins TRBV13 to TRBJ2-2, with 15 positions matching TRBD2. CDR3 length: 22 residues. In germline, CDR1 is PRHDT, CDR2 FYEKMQ (reference sequence). With 5 bases clipped from V and 0 bases from J, the junction kept 16 bases outside the gene matches.

This chain links TRBV6-4 with TRBJ2-1; 9 positions agree with TRBD1. The CDR3 extends over 13 amino acids. Germline CDR1 reads MRHNA; CDR2 reads SNTAGT. V lost 4 bases to trimming and J lost 7 bases; unmatched junction nucleotides: 2. In nucleotides, the CDR3 is TGTGCCAGCAGTGTGGGGACAGGGAATGAGCAGTTCTTC. Its protein product is CASSVGTGNEQFF.